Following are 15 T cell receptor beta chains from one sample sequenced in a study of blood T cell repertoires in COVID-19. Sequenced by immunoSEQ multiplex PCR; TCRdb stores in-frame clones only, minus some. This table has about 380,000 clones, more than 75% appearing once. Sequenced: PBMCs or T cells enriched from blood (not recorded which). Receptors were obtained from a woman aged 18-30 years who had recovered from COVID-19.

CDR3 in DNA: TGTGCCAGCAGCTTAACGGGCCAAATTCCTAAGGCAGATACGCAGTATTTT. Amino acids: CASSLTGQIPKADTQYF. The chain couples TRBV7-3 to TRBJ2-3; D is unresolved. The CDR3 sequence is 17 residues long. CDR1 and CDR2 (germline): SGHTA, FQGTGA. Trimming shortened V by 0 bases and J by 4 bases, and 17 bases separated the two germline ends. The full variable domain, its missing parts supplied by reference TRBV7-3 and TRBJ2-3, is GAGVSQTPSNKVTEKGKYVELRCDPISGHTALYWYRQSLGQGPEFLIYFQGTGAADDSGLPNDRFFAVRPEGSVSTLKIQRTERGDSAVYLCASSLTGQIPKADTQYFGPGTRLTVL.

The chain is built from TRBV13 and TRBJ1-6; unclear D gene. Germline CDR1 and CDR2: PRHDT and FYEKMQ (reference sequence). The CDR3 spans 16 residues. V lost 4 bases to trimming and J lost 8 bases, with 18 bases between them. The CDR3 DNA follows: TGTGCCAGCAGCTCAGCGGGAACCCTCCGGGATTCACCCCTCCACTTT. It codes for CASSSAGTLRDSPLHF.

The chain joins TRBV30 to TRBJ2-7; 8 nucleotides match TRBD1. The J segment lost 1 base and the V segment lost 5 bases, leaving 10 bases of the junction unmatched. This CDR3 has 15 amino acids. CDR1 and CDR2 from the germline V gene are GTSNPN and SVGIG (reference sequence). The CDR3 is CAWGVGTGGSYEQYF. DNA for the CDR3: TGTGCCTGGGGGGTTGGGACAGGAGGTTCCTACGAGCAGTACTTC.

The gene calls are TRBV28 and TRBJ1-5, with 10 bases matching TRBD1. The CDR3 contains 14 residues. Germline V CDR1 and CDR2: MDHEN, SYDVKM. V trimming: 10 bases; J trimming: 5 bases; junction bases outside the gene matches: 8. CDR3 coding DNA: TGTGCCACCCTTTCGGGGACAGGGGATCAGCCCCAGCATTTT. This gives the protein CATLSGTGDQPQHF.

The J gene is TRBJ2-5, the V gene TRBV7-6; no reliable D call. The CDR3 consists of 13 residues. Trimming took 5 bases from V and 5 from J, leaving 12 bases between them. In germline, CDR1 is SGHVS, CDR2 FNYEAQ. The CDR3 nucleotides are TGTGCCAGCAGCCCCTCCGAGATTGAGACCCAGTACTTC. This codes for CASSPSEIETQYF.

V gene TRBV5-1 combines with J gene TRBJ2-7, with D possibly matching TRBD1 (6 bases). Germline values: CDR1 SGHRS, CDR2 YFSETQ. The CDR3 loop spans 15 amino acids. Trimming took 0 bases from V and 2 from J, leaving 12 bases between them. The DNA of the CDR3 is TGCGCCAGCAGCTTGGGATCCAGGGGAGCCTACGAGCAGTACTTC. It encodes CASSLGSRGAYEQYF.

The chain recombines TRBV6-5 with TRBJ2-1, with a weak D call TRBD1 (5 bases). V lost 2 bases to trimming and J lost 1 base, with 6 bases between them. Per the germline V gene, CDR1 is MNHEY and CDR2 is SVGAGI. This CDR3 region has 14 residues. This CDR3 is CASSYRGSYNEQFF. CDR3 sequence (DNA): TGTGCCAGCAGTTACAGGGGTTCCTACAATGAGCAGTTCTTC.

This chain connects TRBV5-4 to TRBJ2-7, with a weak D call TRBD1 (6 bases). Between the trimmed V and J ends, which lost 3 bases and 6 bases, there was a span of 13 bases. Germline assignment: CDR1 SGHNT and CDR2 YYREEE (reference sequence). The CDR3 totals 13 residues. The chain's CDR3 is CASSWTVLGEQYF. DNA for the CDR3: TGTGCCAGCAGCTGGACAGTCCTAGGCGAGCAGTACTTC.

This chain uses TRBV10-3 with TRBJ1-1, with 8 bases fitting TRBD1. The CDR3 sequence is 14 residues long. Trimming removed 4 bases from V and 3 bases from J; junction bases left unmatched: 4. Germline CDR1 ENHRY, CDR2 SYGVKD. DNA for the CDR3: TGTGCCATCAGTGCTAACAGGGGGGACACTGAAGCTTTCTTT. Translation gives CAISANRGDTEAFF.

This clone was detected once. CDR3 DNA: TGTGCCAGCATCAGAGGGTTGTCCTATGAAGCTTTCTTT. It yields the protein CASIRGLSYEAFF. This chain connects TRBV12-3 or TRBV12-4 to TRBJ1-1; D is uncertain. The CDR3 is made up of 13 amino acids. Between the trimmed V and J ends, which lost 7 bases and 7 bases, there was a span of 16 bases.

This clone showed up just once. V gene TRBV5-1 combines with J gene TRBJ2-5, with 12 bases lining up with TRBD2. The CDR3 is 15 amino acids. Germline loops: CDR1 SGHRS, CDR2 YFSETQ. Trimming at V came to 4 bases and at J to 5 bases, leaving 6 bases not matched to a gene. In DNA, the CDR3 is TGCGCCAGCAGCATGACTAGCGGGGGCTGGGAGACCCAGTACTTC. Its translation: CASSMTSGGWETQYF.

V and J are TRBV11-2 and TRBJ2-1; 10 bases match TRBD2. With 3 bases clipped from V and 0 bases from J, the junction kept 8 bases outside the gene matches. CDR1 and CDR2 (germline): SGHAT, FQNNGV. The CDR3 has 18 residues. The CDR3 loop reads CASSFSAGGPPSYNEQFF. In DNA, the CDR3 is TGTGCCAGCAGCTTTTCAGCGGGGGGGCCACCCTCCTACAATGAGCAGTTCTTC.

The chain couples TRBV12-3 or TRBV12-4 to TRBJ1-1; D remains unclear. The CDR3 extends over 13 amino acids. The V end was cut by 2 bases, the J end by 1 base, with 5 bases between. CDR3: CASSLIRNTEAFF. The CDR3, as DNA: TGTGCCAGCAGTTTAATCAGGAACACTGAAGCTTTCTTT.

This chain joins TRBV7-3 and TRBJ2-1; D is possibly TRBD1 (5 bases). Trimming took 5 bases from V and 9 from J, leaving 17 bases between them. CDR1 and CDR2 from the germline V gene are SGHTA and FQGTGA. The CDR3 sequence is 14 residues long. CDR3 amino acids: CASSLQGGWAEQFF. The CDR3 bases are TGTGCCAGCAGCCTTCAGGGTGGGTGGGCTGAGCAGTTCTTC.

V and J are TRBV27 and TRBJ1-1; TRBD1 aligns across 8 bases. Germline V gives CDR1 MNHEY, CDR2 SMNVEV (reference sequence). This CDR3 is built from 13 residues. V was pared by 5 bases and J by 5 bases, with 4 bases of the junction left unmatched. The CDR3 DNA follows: TGTGCCAGCAGTACAGGGGGTAGGACTGAAGCTTTCTTT. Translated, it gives CASSTGGRTEAFF.